The subject of this entry is one T cell receptor beta chain. Its target is not known. Division of CD4+ cells produced a CD45RA+ naive subset and a CD45RA-negative memory subset. The repertoire was sequenced with immunoSEQ multiplex PCR; TCRdb's copy has only in-frame clones and lacks some. This table holds over a million clones, around 74% found once. There are 11 residues in the CDR3. V was clipped by 0 bases and J by 7 bases, with 3 bases between them. The germline V gene encodes CDR1 LGHNA and CDR2 YNFKEQ. This specimen belongs to a study of shared clonotypes between healthy human individuals. Study-wide points: Sequencing depth was expected to affect clonotype sharing among donors.

The source of this sequence is a man younger than 30 in good health. Specimen: memory CD4+ T cells sorted from blood. Described subset: CD45RA-negative fraction. This sequence joins TRBV4-2 and TRBJ1-2; D unresolved. The CDR3 here is CASSQEGGYTF. In nucleotides, the CDR3 is TGTGCCAGCAGCCAAGAAGGTGGCTACACCTTC.